This TCR beta chain was found in a study of CD8 T cells in Susac syndrome. Trimming took off 2 bases at V and 4 bases at J, with 9 bases between the two ends. CDR1 and CDR2 (germline): MNHEY, SMNVEV (reference sequence). The CDR3 contains 14 residues. Random-hexamer reverse transcription was applied to about 0.5 to 1 ug RNA. TCRdb reprocessed the immunoSEQ multiplex PCR reads via MiXCR and lists one record per CDR3 protein. The sample has about 76,000 distinct CDR3 sequences; about 93% are singletons. High-throughput TCR beta sequencing covered peripheral CD8+ and CD4+ T cells. The chain has TRBV27 and TRBJ2-1; unclear D gene. The clonotype originates from a human donor with Susac syndrome. The sequenced sample was CD8+ T cells from PBMCs. The CDR3 reads CASSLRPLYNEQFF. DNA of the CDR3: TGTGCCAGCAGTTTACGGCCGCTTTACAATGAGCAGTTCTTC.